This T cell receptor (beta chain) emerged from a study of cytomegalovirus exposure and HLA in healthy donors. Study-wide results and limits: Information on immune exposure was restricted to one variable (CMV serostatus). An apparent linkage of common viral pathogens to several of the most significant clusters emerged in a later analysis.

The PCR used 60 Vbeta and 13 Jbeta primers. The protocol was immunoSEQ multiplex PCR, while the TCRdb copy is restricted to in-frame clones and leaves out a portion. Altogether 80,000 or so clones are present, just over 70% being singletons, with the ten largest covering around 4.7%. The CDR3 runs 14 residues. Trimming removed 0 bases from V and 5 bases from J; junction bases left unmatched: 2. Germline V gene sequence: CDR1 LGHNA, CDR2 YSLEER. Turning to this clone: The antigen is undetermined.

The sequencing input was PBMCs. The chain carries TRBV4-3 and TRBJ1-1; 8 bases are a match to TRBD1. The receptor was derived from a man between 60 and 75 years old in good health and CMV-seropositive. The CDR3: CASSQDRGLTEAFF. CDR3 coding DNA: TGCGCCAGCAGCCAAGACAGGGGGCTGACTGAAGCTTTCTTT.